The 18 T cell receptor beta chains reported below all come from one sample, sequenced in a study of blood T cell repertoires in COVID-19. The method was immunoSEQ multiplex PCR; TCRdb's version includes in-frame clones alone and lacks a portion of them. The sample carries about 200,000 clones, under 90% recorded once. Sequenced: PBMCs or T cells enriched from blood (not recorded which). The receptor set was obtained from a woman between 50 and 59 years old with acute COVID-19.

J is TRBJ2-7 and V is TRBV28, with TRBD1 identical over 7 bases. The CDR3 length is 17 residues. J gave up 0 bases and V 5 bases, and 13 bases lay outside the gene matches. Per the germline V gene, CDR1 is MDHEN and CDR2 is SYDVKM. This CDR3 is CASSTPKDRRVSYEQYF. The CDR3 DNA follows: TGTGCCAGCAGTACCCCTAAGGACAGGCGCGTCTCCTACGAGCAGTACTTC. The entire variable domain, with the rest obtained from reference TRBV28 and TRBJ2-7, is as follows: DVKVTQSSRYLVKRTGEKVFLECVQDMDHENMFWYRQDPGLGLRLIYFSYDVKMKEKGDIPEGYSVSREKKERFSLILESASTNQTSMYLCASSTPKDRRVSYEQYFGPGTRLTVT.

This clone was recorded a few times. The genes are TRBV4-3 and TRBJ1-2; the match to TRBD1 covers 10 bases. V gave up 4 bases and J gave up 8 bases; unmatched junction bases: 10. CDR3 length equals 15 residues. In germline, CDR1 is LGHNA, CDR2 YSLEER. CDR3 loop: CASSPSTGGNFGYTF. DNA for the CDR3: TGCGCCAGCAGCCCATCGACAGGGGGCAATTTCGGCTACACCTTC.

The V call is TRBV9, the J call TRBJ2-5; TRBD2 aligns across 7 bases. This CDR3 contains 15 residues. The V gene end was trimmed by 0 bases and the J gene end by 5 bases; junction bases not matched to a gene: 7. Germline V gene sequence: CDR1 SGDLS, CDR2 YYNGEE. CDR3 sequence: CASSVAGGSRETQYF. Here the CDR3 DNA reads TGTGCCAGCAGCGTAGCGGGGGGTTCAAGGGAGACCCAGTACTTC.

V gene TRBV9 combines with J gene TRBJ2-3; 11 nucleotides agree with TRBD2. V dropped 2 bases and J dropped 6; count of bases not matched to a gene: 5. Germline assignment: CDR1 SGDLS and CDR2 YYNGEE. The CDR3 covers 15 residues. The CDR3, as DNA: TGTGCCAGCAGCGTTAGCGGGGGGGCCGAGGATACGCAGTATTTT. This sequence encodes CASSVSGGAEDTQYF.

This clone appeared a single time. This chain links TRBV19 with TRBJ2-7; TRBD1 agrees at 11 bases. Trimming cost V 5 bases and J 3 bases; bases outside gene matches: 15. CDR3 length: 18 amino acids. Germline V lookup: CDR1 LNHDA, CDR2 SQIVND (reference sequence). The CDR3 loop reads CASSRKGQGEIGGYEQYF. CDR3 DNA sequence: TGTGCCAGTAGTCGAAAGGGACAGGGGGAAATTGGGGGCTACGAGCAGTACTTC.

The rearrangement links TRBV19 to TRBJ2-3, with TRBD2 matching over 14 bases. Germline V gene sequence: CDR1 LNHDA, CDR2 SQIVND (reference sequence). V shed 6 bases and J 1 base; nucleotides not matched to a gene: 12. The CDR3 totals 19 residues. CDR3 DNA: TGTGCCAGTAGCTCTCCGGGACTAGCGGGGGCCGCGGGCACAGATACGCAGTATTTT. Translated: CASSSPGLAGAAGTDTQYF.

The chain combines TRBV6-1 with TRBJ2-1; D is perhaps TRBD2 (6 bases). This CDR3 contains 16 residues. V dropped 0 bases and J dropped 0 bases, with 9 bases sitting between them. Germline assignment: CDR1 MNHNS and CDR2 SASEGT. The CDR3 protein is CASSEAGGRSYNEQFF. CDR3 in DNA: TGTGCCAGCAGTGAAGCGGGGGGACGCTCCTACAATGAGCAGTTCTTC.

CDR3 sequence (DNA): TGTGCCAGCAGTCAGGACAGGGGAAAGACCCAGTACTTC. Amino acids: CASSQDRGKTQYF. This chain connects TRBV6-5 to TRBJ2-5; TRBD1 aligns across 9 bases. Trimming removed 5 bases from V and 6 bases from J; junction bases left unmatched: 4. This CDR3 region has 13 residues. Looked up from germline, CDR1 is MNHEY and CDR2 is SVGAGI.

This clone has just a few counts. This chain connects TRBV30 to TRBJ1-5; D is unresolved. Trimming shortened V by 3 bases and J by 0 bases, and 6 bases separated the two germline ends. The CDR3 runs 13 residues. In germline, CDR1 is GTSNPN, CDR2 SVGIG (reference sequence). Here the CDR3 DNA reads TGTGCCTGGAGACTTGGTAGCAATCAGCCCCAGCATTTT. Encoded protein: CAWRLGSNQPQHF.

The rearrangement uses TRBV5-1 and TRBJ1-3; D is possibly TRBD1 (6 bases). The V gene's germline CDR1 is SGHRS and CDR2 YFSETQ. This CDR3 is built from 16 residues. Between the trimmed V and J ends, which lost 4 bases and 3 bases, there was a span of 17 bases. In DNA, the CDR3 is TGCGCCAGCAGCCCTGCCCCAGGGGTTGTTGGAAACACCATATATTTT. Translation: CASSPAPGVVGNTIYF. Filled out from reference TRBV5-1 and TRBJ1-3, the complete variable domain reads KAGVTQTPRYLIKTRGQQVTLSCSPISGHRSVSWYQQTPGQGLQFLFEYFSETQRNKGNFPGRFSGRQFSNSRSEMNVSTLELGDSALYLCASSPAPGVVGNTIYFGEGSWLTVV.

This clone was seen only a few times. This chain uses TRBV19 with TRBJ2-6; 8 nucleotides line up with TRBD1. Trimming removed 4 bases from V and 2 bases from J; junction bases left unmatched: 7. CDR3 length: 17 residues. From germline, CDR1 is LNHDA and CDR2 SQIVND (reference sequence). The CDR3 DNA reads TGTGCCAGTAGTAGAATACAACAGGGGGCTGGGGCCAACGTCCTGACTTTC. Protein sequence: CASSRIQQGAGANVLTF.

The chain has TRBV28 and TRBJ2-7, with 8 bases lining up with TRBD1. Germline lookup yields CDR1 MDHEN and CDR2 SYDVKM. The CDR3 runs 14 residues. V trimming: 6 bases; J trimming: 3 bases; junction bases outside the gene matches: 7. In DNA, the CDR3 is TGTGCCAGCAGGCCCGGACAGGGTGACTACGAGCAGTACTTC. Amino acid sequence: CASRPGQGDYEQYF.

This clone is a singleton in its sample. The chain combines TRBV28 with TRBJ2-1; D may be TRBD2 (5 bases). The length of the CDR3 is 13 residues. Trimming took 5 bases from V and 8 from J, leaving 13 bases between them. Looked up from germline, CDR1 is MDHEN and CDR2 is SYDVKM. The CDR3 bases are TGTGCCAGCAGTCCCGGAGGACGTGATGAGCAGTTCTTC. This translates into CASSPGGRDEQFF. The variable domain in full, with the rest retrieved from reference TRBV28 and TRBJ2-1, is DVKVTQSSRYLVKRTGEKVFLECVQDMDHENMFWYRQDPGLGLRLIYFSYDVKMKEKGDIPEGYSVSREKKERFSLILESASTNQTSMYLCASSPGGRDEQFFGPGTRLTVL.

This clone was seen a handful of times. The chain has TRBV15 and TRBJ2-7; 7 bases fit TRBD2. The V gene end was trimmed by 4 bases and the J gene end by 0 bases; junction bases not matched to a gene: 18. CDR1 and CDR2 (germline): LNHNV, YYDKDF (reference sequence). There are 19 residues in the CDR3. This chain's CDR3 is CATSKRKSGQAGSSYEQYF. CDR3 DNA: TGTGCCACCAGCAAGAGAAAGTCAGGGCAAGCGGGAAGCTCCTACGAGCAGTACTTC.

The genes are TRBV29-1 and TRBJ2-7; D might be TRBD2 (5 bases). Germline CDR1 and CDR2: SQVTM and ANQGSEA. V lost 7 bases, J lost 4 bases, and 14 bases lay in between. The CDR3 runs to 12 residues. CDR3 in DNA: TGCAGCGCATCAGCGGAGACGTACGAGCAGTACTTC. This translates into CSASAETYEQYF.

The J gene is TRBJ1-6, the V gene TRBV9, with D maybe TRBD1 (5 bases). Per germline, CDR1 SGDLS and CDR2 YYNGEE. V dropped 6 bases and J dropped 8 bases, with 12 bases sitting between them. This CDR3 region has 13 residues. CDR3 sequence reads: CASTPGGDSPLHF. CDR3 nucleotide sequence: TGTGCCAGCACCCCCGGGGGGGATTCACCCCTCCACTTT. The whole variable domain, filled in from reference TRBV9 and TRBJ1-6, reads DSGVTQTPKHLITATGQRVTLRCSPRSGDLSVYWYQQSLDQGLQFLIQYYNGEERAKGNILERFSAQQFPDLHSELNLSSLELGDSALYFCASTPGGDSPLHFGNGTRLTVT.

The J gene is TRBJ1-1, the V gene TRBV5-4; TRBD1 agrees at 7 bases. J gave up 0 bases and V 4 bases, and 6 bases lay outside the gene matches. This CDR3 spans 15 amino acids. CDR1 is SGHNT and CDR2 is YYREEE in the germline V gene (reference sequence). The chain's CDR3 is CASSRGDSMNTEAFF. The CDR3 DNA reads as TGTGCCAGCAGCAGGGGGGACAGTATGAACACTGAAGCTTTCTTT.

The V gene is TRBV9, the J gene TRBJ2-3; 14 bases map to TRBD2. Germline V gives CDR1 SGDLS, CDR2 YYNGEE. The V gene end was trimmed by 4 bases and the J gene end by 3 bases; junction bases not matched to a gene: 7. This CDR3 has 17 residues. The CDR3: CASSKGLAGGLTDTQYF. DNA for the CDR3: TGTGCCAGCAGCAAAGGACTAGCGGGGGGCCTAACAGATACGCAGTATTTT.